This TCR beta chain comes out of a study of Graves' ophthalmopathy and Graves' hyperthyroidism. About the study: Researchers obtained peripheral blood at initial diagnosis, before any treatment had begun.

The study excluded patients with other autoimmune diseases, uncontrolled infections, pregnancy or lactation. The CDR3 is 12 amino acids. CDR1 ENHRY and CDR2 SYGVKD come from the germline V gene. Trimming stripped 11 bases from V and 6 bases from J, with 17 bases between. Amplified material comprised TCR beta CDR3 regions derived from RNA transcripts. An initial RT-PCR round employing HTBI primers preceded a second-round multiplex PCR. TCRdb re-called the multiplex PCR reads through MiXCR, storing one row per CDR3 protein. This sample carries some 400,000 distinct CDR3 sequences, around 18% of them seen once, and the ten largest clones take about 1.6%. This clonotype has ten or more counts.

The receptor was derived from a young woman with Graves' ophthalmopathy. The V and J genes are TRBV10-3 and TRBJ2-7, with D possibly matching TRBD2 (5 bases). The sample comprised peripheral blood. CDR3 protein: CAVLVGSAEQYF. The CDR3 DNA follows: TGTGCCGTCCTCGTGGGGAGCGCCGAGCAGTACTTC.